The clone carrying this T cell receptor (beta chain) was seen a few times. This record comes from a study of T-cell reconstitution after alpha-beta-depleted transplantation in children. The V end lost 1 base, the J end lost 0 bases, and 18 bases lay between the germline ends. This CDR3 region has 18 residues. Germline CDR1 reads MNHEY; CDR2 reads SVGAGI. A TCRbeta library incorporating unique molecular identifiers was prepared. TCRdb itself ran the PCR reads through MiXCR, one entry per CDR3 protein. This table holds about 110,000 distinct CDR3 sequences, approximately 6.9% found once. The chain couples TRBV6-5 to TRBJ1-2; D is undetermined. The source was PBMCs, mostly from graft donor cells, collected 360 days after TCRalphabeta/CD19-depleted stem cell transplant. The TCR comes from a male patient aged 2-10 years who had a stem cell transplant for acute lymphoblastic leukemia, so the T cells may come from the graft donor. The CDR3 coding sequence is TGTGCCAGCAGTTACTTGGCCCCCAGAGGAGGAACTAACTATGGCTACACCTTC. Its protein is CASSYLAPRGGTNYGYTF.